This T cell receptor beta chain stems from a study of response to subunit inactivated influenza vaccine. The germline V gene encodes CDR1 ENHRY and CDR2 SYGVKD. Trimming at V came to 6 bases and at J to 3 bases, leaving 3 bases not matched to a gene. The CDR3 totals 13 residues. TCRdb independently ran MiXCR on the RT-PCR reads; one entry per CDR3 protein. The table includes over 800,000 distinct CDR3 sequences, 21% detected once. The chain has TRBV10-3 and TRBJ2-7; 9 positions agree with TRBD1. The sequence came from a man in his forties or fifties who received an inactivated influenza vaccine. This material consisted of PBMCs from blood, taken 5 days after vaccination. CDR3 residues: CAIRGQGSYEQYF. DNA for the CDR3: TGTGCCATCAGGGGACAGGGTAGCTACGAGCAGTACTTC.